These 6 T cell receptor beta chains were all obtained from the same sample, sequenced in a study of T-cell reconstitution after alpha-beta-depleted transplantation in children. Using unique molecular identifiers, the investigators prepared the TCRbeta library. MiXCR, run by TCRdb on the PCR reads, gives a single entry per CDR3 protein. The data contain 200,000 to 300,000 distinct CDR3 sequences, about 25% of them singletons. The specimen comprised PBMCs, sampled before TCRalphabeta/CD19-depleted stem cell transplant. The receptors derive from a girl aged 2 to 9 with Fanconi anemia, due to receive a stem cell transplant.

CDR3 bases: TGCAGTGCTAGAGCGGGAAACACCATATATTTT. It codes for CSARAGNTIYF. The rearrangement joins TRBV20-1 to TRBJ1-3, with D hard to call. The germline V and J ends were trimmed by 1 base and 4 bases, with 2 bases remaining between them. Germline V CDR1 and CDR2: DFQATT, SNEGSKA (reference sequence). The CDR3 is 11 residues long.

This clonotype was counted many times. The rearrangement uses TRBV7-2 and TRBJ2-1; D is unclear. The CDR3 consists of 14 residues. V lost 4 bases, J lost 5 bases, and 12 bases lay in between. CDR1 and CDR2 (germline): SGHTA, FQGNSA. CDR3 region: CASSWLRRDNEQFF. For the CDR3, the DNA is TGTGCCAGCAGCTGGCTAAGAAGGGACAATGAGCAGTTCTTC.

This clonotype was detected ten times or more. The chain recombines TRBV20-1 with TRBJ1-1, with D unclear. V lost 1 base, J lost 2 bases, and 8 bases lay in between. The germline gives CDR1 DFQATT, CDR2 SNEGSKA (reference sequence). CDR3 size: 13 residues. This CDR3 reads CSARGFYNTEAFF. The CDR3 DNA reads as TGCAGTGCTAGAGGTTTTTACAACACTGAAGCTTTCTTT.

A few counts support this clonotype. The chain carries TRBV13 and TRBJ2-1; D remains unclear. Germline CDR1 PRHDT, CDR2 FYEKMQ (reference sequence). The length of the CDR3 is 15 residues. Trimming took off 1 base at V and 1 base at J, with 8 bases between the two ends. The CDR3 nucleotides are TGTGCCAGCAGCTTAGATTCTGAGTCCTACAATGAGCAGTTCTTC. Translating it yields CASSLDSESYNEQFF.

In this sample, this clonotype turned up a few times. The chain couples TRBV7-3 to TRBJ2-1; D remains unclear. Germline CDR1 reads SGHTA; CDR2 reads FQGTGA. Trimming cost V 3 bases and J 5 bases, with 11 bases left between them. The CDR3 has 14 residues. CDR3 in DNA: TGTGCCAGCAGCTTGTCCGGCCGAAACAATGAGCAGTTCTTC. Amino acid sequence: CASSLSGRNNEQFF.

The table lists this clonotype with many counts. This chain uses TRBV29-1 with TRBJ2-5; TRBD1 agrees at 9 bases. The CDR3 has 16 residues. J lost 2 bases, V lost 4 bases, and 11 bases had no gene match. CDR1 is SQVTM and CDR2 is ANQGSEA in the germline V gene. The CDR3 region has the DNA TGCAGCGTTGGCCCCATAATCGACAGGGGGCAAGAGACCCAGTACTTC. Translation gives CSVGPIIDRGQETQYF.